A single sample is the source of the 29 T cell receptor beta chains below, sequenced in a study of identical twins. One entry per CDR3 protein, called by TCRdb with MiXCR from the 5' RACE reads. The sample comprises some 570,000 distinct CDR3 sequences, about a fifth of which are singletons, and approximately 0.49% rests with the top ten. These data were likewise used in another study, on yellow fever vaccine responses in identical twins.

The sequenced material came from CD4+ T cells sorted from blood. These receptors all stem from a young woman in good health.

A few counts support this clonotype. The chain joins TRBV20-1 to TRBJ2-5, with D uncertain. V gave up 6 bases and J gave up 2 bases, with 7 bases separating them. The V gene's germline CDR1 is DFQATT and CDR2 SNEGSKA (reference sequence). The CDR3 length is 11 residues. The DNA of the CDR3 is TGCAGTGCGCCCCTGCAAGAGACCCAGTACTTC. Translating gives CSAPLQETQYF.

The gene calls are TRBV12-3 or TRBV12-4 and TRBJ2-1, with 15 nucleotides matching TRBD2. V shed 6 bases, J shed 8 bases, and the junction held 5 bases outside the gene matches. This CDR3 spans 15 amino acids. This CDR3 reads CASSRTSGREYEQFF. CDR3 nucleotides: TGTGCCAGCAGCCGGACTAGCGGGAGGGAATATGAGCAGTTCTTC.

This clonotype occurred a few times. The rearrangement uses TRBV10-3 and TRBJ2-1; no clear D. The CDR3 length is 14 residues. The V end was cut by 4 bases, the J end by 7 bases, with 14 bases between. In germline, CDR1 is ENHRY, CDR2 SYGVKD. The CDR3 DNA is TGTGCCATCAGTGCCACCCGATGGGGTAATGAGCAGTTCTTC. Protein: CAISATRWGNEQFF.

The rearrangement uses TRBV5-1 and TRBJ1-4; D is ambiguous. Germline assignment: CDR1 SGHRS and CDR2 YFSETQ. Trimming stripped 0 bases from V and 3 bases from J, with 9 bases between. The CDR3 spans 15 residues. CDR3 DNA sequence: TGCGCCAGCAGCTTGGGCCGCTCTCCTAATGAAAAACTGTTTTTT. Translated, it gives CASSLGRSPNEKLFF.

In DNA form, the CDR3 reads TGCGCCAGCAGCCAAGCAACCGGCGGGGGGGCCAGCGGGGAGCTGTTTTTT. Translation: CASSQATGGGASGELFF. The chain recombines TRBV4-1 with TRBJ2-2; 9 bases fit TRBD2. The V gene end was trimmed by 1 base and the J gene end by 7 bases; junction bases not matched to a gene: 10. This CDR3 comprises 17 residues. Germline CDR1 reads MGHRA; CDR2 reads YSYEKL.

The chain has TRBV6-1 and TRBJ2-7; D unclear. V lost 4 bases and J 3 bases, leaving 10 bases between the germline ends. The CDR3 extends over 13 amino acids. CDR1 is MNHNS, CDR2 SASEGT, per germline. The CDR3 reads CASSGPLGYEQYF. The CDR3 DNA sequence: TGTGCCAGCAGTGGCCCATTGGGCTACGAGCAGTACTTC.

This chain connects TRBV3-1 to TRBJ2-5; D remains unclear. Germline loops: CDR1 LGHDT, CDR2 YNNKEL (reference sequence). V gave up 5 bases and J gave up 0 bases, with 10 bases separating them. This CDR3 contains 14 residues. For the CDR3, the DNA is TGTGCCAGCAGCGTCCTCCGGGACCAAGAGACCCAGTACTTC. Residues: CASSVLRDQETQYF.

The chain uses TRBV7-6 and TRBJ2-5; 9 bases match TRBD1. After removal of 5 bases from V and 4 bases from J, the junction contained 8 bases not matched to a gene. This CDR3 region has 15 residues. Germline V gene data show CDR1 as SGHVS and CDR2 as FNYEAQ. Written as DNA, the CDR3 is TGTGCCAGCAGCCTGGGGACAGGGTTCAGAGAGACCCAGTACTTC. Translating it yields CASSLGTGFRETQYF.

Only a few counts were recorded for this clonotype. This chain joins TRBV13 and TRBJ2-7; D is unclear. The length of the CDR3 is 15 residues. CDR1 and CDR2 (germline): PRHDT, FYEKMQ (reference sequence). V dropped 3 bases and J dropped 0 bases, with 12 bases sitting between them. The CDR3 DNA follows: TGTGCCAGCAGCTTCCATTACCCGAGCTCCTACGAGCAGTACGTC. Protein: CASSFHYPSSYEQYV.

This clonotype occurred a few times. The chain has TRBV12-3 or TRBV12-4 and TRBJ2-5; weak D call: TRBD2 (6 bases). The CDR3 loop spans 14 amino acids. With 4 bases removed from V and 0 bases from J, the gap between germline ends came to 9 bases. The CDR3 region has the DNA TGTGCCAGCAGTTCCGGGGACTACCAAGAGACCCAGTACTTC. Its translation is CASSSGDYQETQYF.

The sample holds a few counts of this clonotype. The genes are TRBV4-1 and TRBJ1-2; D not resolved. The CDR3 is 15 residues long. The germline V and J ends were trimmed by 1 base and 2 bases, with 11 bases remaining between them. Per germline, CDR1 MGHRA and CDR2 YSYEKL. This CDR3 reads CASSQAPERNYGYTF. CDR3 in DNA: TGCGCCAGCAGCCAAGCCCCCGAAAGGAACTATGGCTACACCTTC.

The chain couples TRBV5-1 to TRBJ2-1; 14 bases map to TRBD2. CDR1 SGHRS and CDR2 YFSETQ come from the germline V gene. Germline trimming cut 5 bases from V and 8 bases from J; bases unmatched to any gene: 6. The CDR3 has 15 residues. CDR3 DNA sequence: TGCGCCAGCAGAGTGGGACTAGCGGGAGTCGATGAGCAGTTCTTC. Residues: CASRVGLAGVDEQFF.

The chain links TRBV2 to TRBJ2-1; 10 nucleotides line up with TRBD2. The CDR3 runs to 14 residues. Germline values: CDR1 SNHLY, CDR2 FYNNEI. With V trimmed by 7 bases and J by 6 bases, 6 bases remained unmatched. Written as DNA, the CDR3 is TGTGCCAGCAACAGCGGGAGGGCCGGCAATGAGCAGTTCTTC. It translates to CASNSGRAGNEQFF. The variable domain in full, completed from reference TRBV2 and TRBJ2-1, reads EPEVTQTPSHQVTQMGQEVILRCVPISNHLYFYWYRQILGQKVEFLVSFYNNEISEKSEIFDDQFSVERPDGSNFTLKIRSTKLEDSAMYFCASNSGRAGNEQFFGPGTRLTVL.

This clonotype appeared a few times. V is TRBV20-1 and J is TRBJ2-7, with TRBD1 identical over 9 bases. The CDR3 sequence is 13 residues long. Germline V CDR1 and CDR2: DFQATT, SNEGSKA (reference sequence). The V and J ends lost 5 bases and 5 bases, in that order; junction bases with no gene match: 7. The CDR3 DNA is TGCAGTGCTCCCTCGGGACAGGGCCACGAGCAGTACTTC. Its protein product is CSAPSGQGHEQYF.

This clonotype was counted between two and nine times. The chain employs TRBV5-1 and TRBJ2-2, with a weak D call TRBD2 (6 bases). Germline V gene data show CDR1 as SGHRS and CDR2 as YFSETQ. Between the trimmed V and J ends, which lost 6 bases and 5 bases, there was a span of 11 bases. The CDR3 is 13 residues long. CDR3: CASNGGSTGELFF. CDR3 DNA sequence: TGCGCCAGCAACGGAGGGTCGACCGGGGAGCTGTTTTTT.

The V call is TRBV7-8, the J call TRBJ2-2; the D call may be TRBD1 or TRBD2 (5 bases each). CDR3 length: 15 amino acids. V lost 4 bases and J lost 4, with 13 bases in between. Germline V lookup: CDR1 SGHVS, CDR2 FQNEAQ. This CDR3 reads CASSSGTVATGELFF. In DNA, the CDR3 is TGTGCCAGCAGCTCGGGGACCGTCGCCACCGGGGAGCTGTTTTTT.

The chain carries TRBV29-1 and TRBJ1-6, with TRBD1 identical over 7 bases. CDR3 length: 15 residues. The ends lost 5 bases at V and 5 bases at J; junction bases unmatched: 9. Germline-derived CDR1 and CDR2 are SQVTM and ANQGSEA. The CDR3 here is CSVRLAGGDNSPLHF. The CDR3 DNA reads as TGCAGCGTTCGGTTGGCAGGGGGAGATAATTCACCCCTCCACTTT.

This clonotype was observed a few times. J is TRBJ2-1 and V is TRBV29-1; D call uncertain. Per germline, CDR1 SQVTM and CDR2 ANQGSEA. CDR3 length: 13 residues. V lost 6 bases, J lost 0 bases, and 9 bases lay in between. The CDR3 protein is CSVGWSSYNEQFF. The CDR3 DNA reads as TGCAGCGTGGGGTGGAGCTCCTACAATGAGCAGTTCTTC.

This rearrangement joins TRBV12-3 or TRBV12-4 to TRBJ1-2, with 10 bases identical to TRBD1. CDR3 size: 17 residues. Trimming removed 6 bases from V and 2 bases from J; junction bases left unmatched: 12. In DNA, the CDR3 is TGTGCCAGCAGCATCGGGACCGGACAGGGGGACAACTATGGCTACACCTTC. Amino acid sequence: CASSIGTGQGDNYGYTF.

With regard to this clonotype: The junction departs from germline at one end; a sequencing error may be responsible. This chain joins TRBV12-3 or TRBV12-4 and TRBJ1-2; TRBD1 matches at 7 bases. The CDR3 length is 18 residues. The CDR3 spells CDSSKTGTYKMDNYGYTF. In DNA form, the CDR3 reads TGTGACAGCAGTAAGACAGGGACGTACAAAATGGATAACTATGGCTACACCTTC.

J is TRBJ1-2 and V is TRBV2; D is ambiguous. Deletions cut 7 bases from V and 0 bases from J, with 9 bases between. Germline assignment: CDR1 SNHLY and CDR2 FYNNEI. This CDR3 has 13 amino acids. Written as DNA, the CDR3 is TGTGCCAGCATGGGAACAGCTAACTATGGCTACACCTTC. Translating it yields CASMGTANYGYTF. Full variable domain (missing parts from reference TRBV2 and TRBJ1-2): EPEVTQTPSHQVTQMGQEVILRCVPISNHLYFYWYRQILGQKVEFLVSFYNNEISEKSEIFDDQFSVERPDGSNFTLKIRSTKLEDSAMYFCASMGTANYGYTFGSGTRLTVV.

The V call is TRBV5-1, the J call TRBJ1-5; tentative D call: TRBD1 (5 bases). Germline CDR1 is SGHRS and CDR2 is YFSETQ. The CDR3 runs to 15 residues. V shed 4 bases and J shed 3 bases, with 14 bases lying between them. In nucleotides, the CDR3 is TGCGCCAGCAGCCCCGGAGGGGATCACAATCAGCCCCAGCATTTT. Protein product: CASSPGGDHNQPQHF.

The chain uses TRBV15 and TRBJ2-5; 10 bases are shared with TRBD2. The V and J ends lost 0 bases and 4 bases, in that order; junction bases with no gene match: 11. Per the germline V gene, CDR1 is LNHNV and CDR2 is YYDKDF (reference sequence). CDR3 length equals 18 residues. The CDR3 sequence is CATSRDLSSGGVGETQYF. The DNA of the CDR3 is TGTGCCACCAGCAGAGATCTGTCGAGCGGGGGGGTTGGAGAGACCCAGTACTTC.

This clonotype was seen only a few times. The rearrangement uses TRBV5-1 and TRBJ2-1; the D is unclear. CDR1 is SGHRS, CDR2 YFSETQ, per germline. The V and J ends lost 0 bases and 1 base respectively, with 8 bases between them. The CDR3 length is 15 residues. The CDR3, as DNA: TGCGCCAGCAGCTTGGCCCCAGAATCCTACAATGAGCAGTTCTTC. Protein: CASSLAPESYNEQFF.

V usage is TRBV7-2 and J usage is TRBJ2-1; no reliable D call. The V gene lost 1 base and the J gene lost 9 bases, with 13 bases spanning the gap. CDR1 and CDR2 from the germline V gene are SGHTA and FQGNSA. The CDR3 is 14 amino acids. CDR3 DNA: TGTGCCAGCAGCTTAGGAGGTAGTCGGGTTGAGCAGTTCTTC. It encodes CASSLGGSRVEQFF.

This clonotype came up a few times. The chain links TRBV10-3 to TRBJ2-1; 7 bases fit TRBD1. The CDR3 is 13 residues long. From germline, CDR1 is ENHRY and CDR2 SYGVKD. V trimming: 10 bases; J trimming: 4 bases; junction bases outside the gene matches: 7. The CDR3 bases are TGTGCCACCCGGGACAGAGTGTACAATGAGCAGTTCTTC. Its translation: CATRDRVYNEQFF.

The DNA of the CDR3 is TGCGCCAGCAGCCAAGTGGAAAGCAATCAGCCCCAGCATTTT. It specifies CASSQVESNQPQHF. This rearrangement joins TRBV4-1 to TRBJ1-5; D unclear. Germline loops: CDR1 MGHRA, CDR2 YSYEKL. V shed 1 base and J shed 1 base, with 5 bases lying between them. CDR3 length: 14 amino acids.

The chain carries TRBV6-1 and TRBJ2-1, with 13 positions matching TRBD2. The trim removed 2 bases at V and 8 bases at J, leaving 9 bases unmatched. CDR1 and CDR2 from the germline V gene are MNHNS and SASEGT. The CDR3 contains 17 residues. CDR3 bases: TGTGCCAGCAGTGAAATAGGACTAGCGGGGGCTCGGGATGAGCAGTTCTTC. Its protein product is CASSEIGLAGARDEQFF.

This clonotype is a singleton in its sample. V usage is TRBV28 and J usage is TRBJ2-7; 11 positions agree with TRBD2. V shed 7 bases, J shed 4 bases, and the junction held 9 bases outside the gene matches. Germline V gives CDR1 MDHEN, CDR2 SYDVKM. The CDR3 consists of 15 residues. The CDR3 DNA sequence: TGTGCCAGCACCATAGGGCTAGCGGGAGGTTACGAGCAGTACTTC. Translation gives CASTIGLAGGYEQYF.